The 12 T cell receptor beta chains below were found in one sample sequenced in a study of T cell responses to AZD1222 COVID-19 vaccine. Profiled with immunoSEQ multiplex PCR; TCRdb holds only in-frame clones, not every one. The table lists roughly 100,000 clones, 80% to 90% of them singletons. Source: peripheral blood, taken on day 0 of AZD1222 vaccination. These receptors all come from an adult in good health.

The sample holds one count of this clone. The rearrangement joins TRBV3-1 (or the pseudogene TRBV3-2) to TRBJ2-5; D possibly corresponds to TRBD1 (6 bases). CDR3 length: 13 residues. Germline assignment: CDR1 LGHDT and CDR2 YNNKEL (reference sequence). V lost 6 bases and J lost 4, with 12 bases in between. The CDR3 DNA reads TGTGCCAGCAGTACAAGGACAGCAGAGACCCAGTACTTC. Protein: CASSTRTAETQYF.

This chain uses TRBV29-1 with TRBJ1-1, with D unclear. The CDR3 spans 14 residues. Trimming cost V 8 bases and J 5 bases, with 21 bases left between them. Germline values: CDR1 SQVTM, CDR2 ANQGSEA. The CDR3: CSLSTGVGRTEAFF. CDR3 nucleotide sequence: TGCAGCCTATCCACGGGTGTGGGGAGGACTGAAGCTTTCTTT. Full variable domain (rest looked up from reference TRBV29-1 and TRBJ1-1): SAVISQKPSRDICQRGTSLTIQCQVDSQVTMMFWYRQQPGQSLTLIATANQGSEATYESGFVIDKFPISRPNLTFSTLTVSNMSPEDSSIYLCSLSTGVGRTEAFFGQGTRLTVV.

The count of this clone is one. The chain joins TRBV3-1 (or the pseudogene TRBV3-2) to TRBJ1-1; TRBD1 matches at 9 bases. The CDR3 sequence is 17 residues long. Germline V gene lookup returns CDR1 LGHDT and CDR2 YNNKEL (reference sequence). With V trimmed by 0 bases and J by 1 base, 6 bases remained unmatched. The CDR3 reads CASSQDRGGQGNTEAFF. In DNA form, the CDR3 reads TGTGCCAGCAGCCAAGACAGGGGGGGACAGGGGAACACTGAAGCTTTCTTT.

The V call is TRBV30, the J call TRBJ2-5, with D perhaps TRBD2 (5 bases). Per germline, CDR1 GTSNPN and CDR2 SVGIG (reference sequence). This CDR3 comprises 12 residues. The germline V and J ends were trimmed by 4 bases and 4 bases, with 10 bases remaining between them. The CDR3 reads CAWMVAGETQYF. As DNA, the CDR3 is TGTGCCTGGATGGTGGCGGGAGAGACCCAGTACTTC.

The chain employs TRBV6-5 and TRBJ2-7; D tentatively reads TRBD1 or TRBD2 (5 bases each). The CDR3 is 13 amino acids. Germline CDR1 reads MNHEY; CDR2 reads SVGAGI. The V gene lost 6 bases and the J gene lost 2 bases, with 11 bases spanning the gap. CDR3 nucleotide sequence: TGTGCCAGCAGCCCCGGGGCAGCCTACGAGCAGTACTTC. This codes for CASSPGAAYEQYF.

The chain links TRBV3-1 (or the pseudogene TRBV3-2) to TRBJ2-7, with D tentatively TRBD1 (5 bases). Germline V lookup: CDR1 LGHDT, CDR2 YNNKEL (reference sequence). Trimming removed 0 bases from V and 6 bases from J, with 12 bases in between. The CDR3 loop spans 14 amino acids. Here the CDR3 DNA reads TGTGCCAGCAGCCAAGAAGGGGTAGGGGCCGAGCAGTACTTC. Its translation: CASSQEGVGAEQYF.

The chain employs TRBV18 and TRBJ2-7, with D perhaps TRBD2 (6 bases). CDR3 length: 14 amino acids. In germline, CDR1 is KGHSH, CDR2 LQKENI. Trimming cost V 1 base and J 2 bases, with 9 bases left between them. The CDR3 coding sequence is TGTGCCAGCTCACCACGGCGGGACCCCTACGAGCAGTACTTC. Protein sequence: CASSPRRDPYEQYF.

This clone has just a few counts. The V gene is TRBV10-3, the J gene TRBJ2-2; D possibly corresponds to TRBD2 (5 bases). Trimming left V 2 bases short and J 1 base short, with 14 bases between. The CDR3 has 17 amino acids. Germline V lookup: CDR1 ENHRY, CDR2 SYGVKD. CDR3 protein: CAISEPTSSGNTGELFF. For the CDR3, the DNA is TGTGCCATCAGTGAGCCCACGTCCAGCGGGAACACCGGGGAGCTGTTTTTT.

J is TRBJ1-6 and V is TRBV7-6; no definite D call. Trimming stripped 2 bases from V and 7 bases from J, with 3 bases between. Germline V gives CDR1 SGHVS, CDR2 FNYEAQ. There are 12 residues in the CDR3. In nucleotides, the CDR3 is TGTGCCAGCAGCTTATTAAATTCACCCCTCCACTTT. Its translation: CASSLLNSPLHF. Together with reference TRBV7-6 and TRBJ1-6, the CDR3 gives the full variable domain: GAGVSQSPRYKVTKRGQDVALRCDPISGHVSLYWYRQALGQGPEFLTYFNYEAQQDKSGLPNDRFSAERPEGSISTLTIQRTEQRDSAMYRCASSLLNSPLHFGNGTRLTVT.

The V and J genes are TRBV7-9 and TRBJ2-6; no firm D call. CDR3 length: 12 amino acids. Looked up from germline, CDR1 is SEHNR and CDR2 is FQNEAQ (reference sequence). The germline V and J ends were trimmed by 8 bases and 0 bases, with 2 bases remaining between them. CDR3 residues: CASRSGANVLTF. DNA for the CDR3: TGTGCCAGCCGCTCTGGGGCCAACGTCCTGACTTTC.

The chain employs TRBV28 and TRBJ1-4; D gene unclear. The germline gives CDR1 MDHEN, CDR2 SYDVKM. CDR3 length: 14 amino acids. V was pared by 3 bases and J by 4 bases, with 9 bases between. This CDR3 reads CASSFGQSNEKLFF. The CDR3 DNA reads TGTGCCAGCAGTTTCGGGCAGAGTAATGAAAAACTGTTTTTT.

J is TRBJ2-1 and V is TRBV18; TRBD2 agrees at 8 bases. Germline V gives CDR1 KGHSH, CDR2 LQKENI. The ends lost 5 bases at V and 7 bases at J; junction bases unmatched: 10. The CDR3 is 15 residues long. The CDR3, as DNA: TGTGCCAGCTCAGGCTCGCGGGGGGCGCCTAATGAGCAGTTCTTC. It translates to CASSGSRGAPNEQFF.